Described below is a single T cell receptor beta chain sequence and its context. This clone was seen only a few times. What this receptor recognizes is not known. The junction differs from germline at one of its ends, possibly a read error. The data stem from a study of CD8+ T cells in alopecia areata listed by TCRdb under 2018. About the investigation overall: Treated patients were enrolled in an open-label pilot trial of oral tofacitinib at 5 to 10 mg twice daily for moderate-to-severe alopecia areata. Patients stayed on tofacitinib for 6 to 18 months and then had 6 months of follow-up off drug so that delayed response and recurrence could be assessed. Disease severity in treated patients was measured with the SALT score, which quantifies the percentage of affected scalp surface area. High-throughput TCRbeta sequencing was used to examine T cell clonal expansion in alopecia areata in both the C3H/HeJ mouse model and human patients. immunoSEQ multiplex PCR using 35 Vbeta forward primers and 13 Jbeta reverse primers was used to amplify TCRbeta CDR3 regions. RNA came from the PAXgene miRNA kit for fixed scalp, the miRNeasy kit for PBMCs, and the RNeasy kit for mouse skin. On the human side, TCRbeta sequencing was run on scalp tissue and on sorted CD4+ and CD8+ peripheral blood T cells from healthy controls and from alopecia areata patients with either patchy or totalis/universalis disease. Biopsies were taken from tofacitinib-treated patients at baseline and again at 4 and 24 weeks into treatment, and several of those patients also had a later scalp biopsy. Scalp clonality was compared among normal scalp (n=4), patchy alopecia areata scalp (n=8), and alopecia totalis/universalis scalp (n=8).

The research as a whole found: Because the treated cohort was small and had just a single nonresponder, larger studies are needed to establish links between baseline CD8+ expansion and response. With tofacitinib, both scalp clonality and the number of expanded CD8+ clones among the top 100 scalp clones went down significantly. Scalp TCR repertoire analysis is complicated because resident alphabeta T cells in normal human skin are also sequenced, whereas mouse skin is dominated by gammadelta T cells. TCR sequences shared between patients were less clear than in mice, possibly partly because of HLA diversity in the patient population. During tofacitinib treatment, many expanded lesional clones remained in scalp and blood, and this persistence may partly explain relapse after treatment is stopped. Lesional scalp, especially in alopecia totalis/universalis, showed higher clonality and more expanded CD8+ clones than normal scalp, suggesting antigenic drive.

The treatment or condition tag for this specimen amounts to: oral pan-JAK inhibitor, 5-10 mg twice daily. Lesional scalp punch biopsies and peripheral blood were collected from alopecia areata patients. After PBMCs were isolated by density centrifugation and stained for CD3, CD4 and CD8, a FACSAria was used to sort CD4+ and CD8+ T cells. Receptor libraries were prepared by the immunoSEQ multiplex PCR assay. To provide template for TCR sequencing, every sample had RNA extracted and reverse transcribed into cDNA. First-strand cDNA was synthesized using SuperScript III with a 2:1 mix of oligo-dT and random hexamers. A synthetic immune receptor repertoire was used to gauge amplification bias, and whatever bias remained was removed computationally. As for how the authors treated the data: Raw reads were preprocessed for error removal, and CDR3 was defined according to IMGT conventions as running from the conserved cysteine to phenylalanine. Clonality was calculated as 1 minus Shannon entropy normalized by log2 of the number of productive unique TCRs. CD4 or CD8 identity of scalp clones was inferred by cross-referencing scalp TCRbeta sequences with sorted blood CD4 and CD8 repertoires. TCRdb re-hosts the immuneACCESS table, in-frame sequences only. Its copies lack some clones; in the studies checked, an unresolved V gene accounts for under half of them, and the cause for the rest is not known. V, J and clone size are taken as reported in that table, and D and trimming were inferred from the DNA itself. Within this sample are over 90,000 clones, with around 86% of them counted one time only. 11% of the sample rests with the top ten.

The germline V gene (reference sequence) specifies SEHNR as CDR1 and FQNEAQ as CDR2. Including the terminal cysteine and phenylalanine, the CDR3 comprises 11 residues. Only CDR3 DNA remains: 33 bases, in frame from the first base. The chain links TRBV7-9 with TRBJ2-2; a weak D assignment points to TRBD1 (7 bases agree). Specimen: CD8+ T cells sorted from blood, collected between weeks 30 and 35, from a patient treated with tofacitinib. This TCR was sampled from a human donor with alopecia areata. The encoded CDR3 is CASSSQGGITF. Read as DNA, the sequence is TGTGCCAGCAGCTCCCAGGGGGGCATTACCTTT.